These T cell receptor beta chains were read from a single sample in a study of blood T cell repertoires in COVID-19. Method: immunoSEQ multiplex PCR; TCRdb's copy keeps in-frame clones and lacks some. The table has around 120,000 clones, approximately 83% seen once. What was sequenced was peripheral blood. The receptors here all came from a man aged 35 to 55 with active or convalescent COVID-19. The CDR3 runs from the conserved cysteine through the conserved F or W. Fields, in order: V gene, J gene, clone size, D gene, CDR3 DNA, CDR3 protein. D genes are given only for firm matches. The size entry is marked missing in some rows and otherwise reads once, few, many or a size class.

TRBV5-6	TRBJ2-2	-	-	TGTGCCAGCAGCTTCACTACCACCGGGGAGCTGTTTTTT	CASSFTTTGELFF
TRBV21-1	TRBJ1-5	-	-	TGTGCCAGCAGCATAGCCACAGGGGCCAATCAACCCCAGCATTTT	CASSIATGANQPQHF
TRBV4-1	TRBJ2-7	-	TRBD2	TGCGCCAGCAGCCAAGGAGCTAGCGGGGGCGTCTCCTACGAGCAGTACTTC	CASSQGASGGVSYEQYF
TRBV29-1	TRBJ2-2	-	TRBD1	TGCAGCGTTGAAGGACAGGGGAGGACCGGGGAGCTGTTTTTT	CSVEGQGRTGELFF
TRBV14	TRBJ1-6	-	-	TGTGCCAGCAGTAAAGAGGCCTATAATTCACCCCTCCACTTT	CASSKEAYNSPLHF
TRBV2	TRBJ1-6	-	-	TGTGCCAGCAGTGCACAGCCGCCCGATTCACCCCTCCACTTT	CASSAQPPDSPLHF
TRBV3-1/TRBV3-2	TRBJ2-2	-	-	TGTGCCAGCAGCCGACGTGGCGGGGAAACCGGGGAGCTGTTTTTT	CASSRRGGETGELFF
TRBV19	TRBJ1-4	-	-	TGTGCCAGTAGTCTCTACGGCGCGGGGAGCGGTGAAAAACTGTTTTTT	CASSLYGAGSGEKLFF
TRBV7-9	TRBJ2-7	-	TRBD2	TGTGCCAGCAGCGCGGACACGGGAGGGCAGTACTTC	CASSADTGGQYF
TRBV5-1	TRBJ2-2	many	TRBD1	TGCGCCAGCAGGGCGACAGGGGGCGCGGGCACCGGGGAGCTGTTTTTT	CASRATGGAGTGELFF
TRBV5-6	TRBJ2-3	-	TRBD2	TGTGCCAGCCCTGACGGGGGGGGCACAGATACGCAGTATTTT	CASPDGGGTDTQYF
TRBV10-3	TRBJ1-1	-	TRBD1	TGTGCCATCAGTACACCGGGACAGGGGGCCACTGAAGCTTTCTTT	CAISTPGQGATEAFF
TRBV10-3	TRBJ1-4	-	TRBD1	TGTGCCATCAGTGAATTTAAGGCAGGGGGCAGGGAAAAACTGTTTTTT	CAISEFKAGGREKLFF
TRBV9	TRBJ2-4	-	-	TGTGCCAGCAGCGCCTCCCCAGGAAACATTCAGTACTTC	CASSASPGNIQYF
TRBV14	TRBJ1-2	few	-	TGTGCCAGCAGCCCGAGCCGAACCCAATATGGCTACACCTTC	CASSPSRTQYGYTF
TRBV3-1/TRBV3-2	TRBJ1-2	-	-	TGTGCCAGCAGCCTGGGAGACACATCCTCTAACTATGGCTACACCTTC	CASSLGDTSSNYGYTF
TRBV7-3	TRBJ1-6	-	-	TGTGCCAGCAGCTTAGGCCAGGGAATTAATTCACCCCTCCACTTT	CASSLGQGINSPLHF
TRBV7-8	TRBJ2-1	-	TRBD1	TGTGCCAGCAGCTTGGGACAGGTCGGCAATGAGCAGTTCTTC	CASSLGQVGNEQFF
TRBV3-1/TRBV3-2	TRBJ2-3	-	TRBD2	TGTGCCAGCAGCCCTCCGATGGGAGGGCCTAGCACAGATACGCAGTATTTT	CASSPPMGGPSTDTQYF
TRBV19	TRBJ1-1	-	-	TGTGCCAGTAGCCGGTACACTGAAGCTTTCTTT	CASSRYTEAFF
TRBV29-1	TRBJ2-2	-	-	TGCAGCGTTGATAGTCTGGGCTCCGGGGAGCTGTTTTTT	CSVDSLGSGELFF
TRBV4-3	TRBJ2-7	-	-	TGCGCCAGCAGCCAAGGAAGCTCCGGACACGAACGGTACGAGTTGGGGTGGCAGTACTTC	CASSQGSSGHERYELGWQYF
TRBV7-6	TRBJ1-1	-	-	TGTGCCAGCAGCTTAATCCAGGCAACGAACACTGAAGCTTTCTTT	CASSLIQATNTEAFF
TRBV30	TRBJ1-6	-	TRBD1	TGTGCCTGGGGACAGGGCTATAATTCACCCCTCCACTTT	CAWGQGYNSPLHF
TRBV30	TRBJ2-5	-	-	TGTGCCTGGGGAGGGACAGTACGACAAGAGACCCAGTACTTC	CAWGGTVRQETQYF
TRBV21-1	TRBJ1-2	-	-	TGTGCCAGCATCTCCTCCGGGACTAACTATGGCTACACCTTC	CASISSGTNYGYTF
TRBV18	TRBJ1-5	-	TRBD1	TGTGCCAGCTCACCCGGGACAGTCAATCAGCCCCAGCATTTT	CASSPGTVNQPQHF
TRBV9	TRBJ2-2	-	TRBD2	TGTGCCAGCAGCCTTCCATTAGCGGGGGGGCCGACCGGGGAGCTGTTTTTT	CASSLPLAGGPTGELFF
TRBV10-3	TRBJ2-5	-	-	TGTGCCATCAGTGCCCCGGGAGCTCGAGAGACCCAGTACTTC	CAISAPGARETQYF
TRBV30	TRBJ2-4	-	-	TGTGCCTGGAGTGTAGGAGGGTTTGAGGTTAACATTCAGTACTTC	CAWSVGGFEVNIQYF
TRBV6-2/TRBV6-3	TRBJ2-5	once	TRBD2	TGTGCCAGCAGTTTGGGTTGGGTGGCTAGCGGCGGCGAGACCCAGTACTTC	CASSLGWVASGGETQYF
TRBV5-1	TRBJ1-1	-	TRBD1	TGCGCCAGCAGCTTGGCGGCAGGGGGAAGGGTCGCGAACACTGAAGCTTTCTTT	CASSLAAGGRVANTEAFF
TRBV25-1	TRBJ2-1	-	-	TGTGCCAGCAGTGAACGGGGTCACAATGAGCAGTTCTTC	CASSERGHNEQFF
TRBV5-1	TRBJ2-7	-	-	TGCGCCAGCAGGGCCCCGGGACTTAGGGGTGAGCAGTACTTC	CASRAPGLRGEQYF
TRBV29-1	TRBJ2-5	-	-	TGCAGCGTTGCCCGGGGGGCTACCGCGGATGAGACCCAGTACTTC	CSVARGATADETQYF
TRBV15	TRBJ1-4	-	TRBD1	TGTGCCACCAGCAGAGACCCGGGGACAGGTTTCGGGACTAATGAAAAACTGTTTTTT	CATSRDPGTGFGTNEKLFF
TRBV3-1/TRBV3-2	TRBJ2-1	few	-	TGTGCCAGCAGTATGAAGGGAGGTGGGCAGTTCTTC	CASSMKGGGQFF
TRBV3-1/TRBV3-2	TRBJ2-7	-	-	TGTGCCAGCAGCCAAGATATTCGGGAGCAGTACTTC	CASSQDIREQYF
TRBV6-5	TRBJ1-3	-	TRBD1	TGTGCCAGCAGTTACACGACAGGGTGGGAGCGCACCATATATTTT	CASSYTTGWERTIYF
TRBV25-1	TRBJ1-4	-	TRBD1	TGTGCCAGCAGGAGGACAGGGGACGGTGAAAAACTGTTTTTT	CASRRTGDGEKLFF
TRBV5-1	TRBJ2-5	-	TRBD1	TGCGCCAGCAGCTTGGAAGGGACAGGGGAAGAGACCCAGTACTTC	CASSLEGTGEETQYF
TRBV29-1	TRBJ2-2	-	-	TGCAGCGTTGAGGCAGCCGGGGAGCTGTTTTTT	CSVEAAGELFF
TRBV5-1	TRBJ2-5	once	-	TGCGCCAGCAGCTTGCGGGACTCCCAAGAGACCCAGTACTTC	CASSLRDSQETQYF
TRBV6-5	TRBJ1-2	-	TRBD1	TGTGCCAGCAGTTCCGACAGGGCGAGGGGCTACACCTTC	CASSSDRARGYTF
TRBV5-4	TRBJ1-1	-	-	TGTGCCAGCAGCGAGAACAGTAACACTGAAGCTTTCTTT	CASSENSNTEAFF
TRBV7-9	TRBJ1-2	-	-	TGTGCCAGCGGCGGGGTCTATGGCTACACCTTC	CASGGVYGYTF
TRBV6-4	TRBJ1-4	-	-	TGTGCCAGCAACGGTACAGATACTAATGAAAAACTGTTTTTT	CASNGTDTNEKLFF